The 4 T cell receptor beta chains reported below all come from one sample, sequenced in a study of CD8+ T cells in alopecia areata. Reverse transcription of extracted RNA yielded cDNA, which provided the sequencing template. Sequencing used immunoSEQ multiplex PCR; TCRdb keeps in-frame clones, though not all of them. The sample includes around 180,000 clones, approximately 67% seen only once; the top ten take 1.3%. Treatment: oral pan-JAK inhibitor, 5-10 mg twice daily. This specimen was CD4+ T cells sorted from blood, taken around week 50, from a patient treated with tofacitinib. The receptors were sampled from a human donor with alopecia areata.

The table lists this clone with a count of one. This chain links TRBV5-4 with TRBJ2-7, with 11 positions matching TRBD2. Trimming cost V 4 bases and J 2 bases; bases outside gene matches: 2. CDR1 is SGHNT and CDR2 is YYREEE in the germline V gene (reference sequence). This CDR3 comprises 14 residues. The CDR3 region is CASSVSGGAYEQYF. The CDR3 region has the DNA TGTGCCAGCAGCGTTAGCGGGGGGGCCTACGAGCAGTACTTC.

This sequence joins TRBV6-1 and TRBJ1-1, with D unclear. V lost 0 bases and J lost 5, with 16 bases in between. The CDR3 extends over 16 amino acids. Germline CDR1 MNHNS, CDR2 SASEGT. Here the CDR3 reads CASSEARGLPETEAFF. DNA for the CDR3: TGTGCCAGCAGTGAAGCCCGAGGATTACCGGAGACTGAAGCTTTCTTT.

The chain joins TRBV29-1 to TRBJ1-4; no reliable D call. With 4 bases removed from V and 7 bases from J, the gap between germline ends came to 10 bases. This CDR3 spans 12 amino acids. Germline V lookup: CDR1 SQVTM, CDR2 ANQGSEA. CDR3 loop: CSVAVTSEKLFF. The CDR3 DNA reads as TGCAGCGTTGCGGTAACAAGTGAAAAACTGTTTTTT.

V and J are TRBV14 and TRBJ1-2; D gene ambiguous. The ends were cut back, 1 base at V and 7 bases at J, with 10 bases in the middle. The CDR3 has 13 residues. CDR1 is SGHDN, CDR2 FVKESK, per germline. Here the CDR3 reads CASSQARTGGYTF. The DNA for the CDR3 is TGTGCCAGCAGCCAAGCCCGGACGGGTGGCTACACCTTC. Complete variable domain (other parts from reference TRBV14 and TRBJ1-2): EAGVTQFPSHSVIEKGQTVTLRCDPISGHDNLYWYRRVMGKEIKFLLHFVKESKQDESGMPNNRFLAERTGGTYSTLKVQPAELEDSGVYFCASSQARTGGYTFGSGTRLTVV.